The T cell receptor beta chain described here comes from a study of shared clonotypes between healthy human individuals. Only in-frame clones appear in the TCRdb table, and some are missing; sequencing was by immunoSEQ multiplex PCR. The repertoire holds around 550,000 clones, with almost 97% as singletons. The germline V gene has CDR1 MDHEN and CDR2 SYDVKM. V was shortened by 8 bases and J by 0 bases, with 10 bases between the two germline ends. This CDR3 contains 13 residues. The source of this sequence is a woman younger than 45 in good health. Input material: naive CD4+ T cells sorted from blood. Subset meaning: CD45RA+ positively selected. The gene calls are TRBV28 and TRBJ1-2; D unresolved. CDR3 sequence (DNA): TGTGCCAGCTATGCAACGGCTAACTATGGCTACACCTTC. It yields the protein CASYATANYGYTF.